This T cell receptor beta chain was observed in a study of shared clonotypes between healthy human individuals. There are 15 residues in the CDR3. V lost 3 bases to trimming and J lost 5 bases, with 16 bases between them. From germline, CDR1 is MDHEN and CDR2 SYDVKM. Profiling relied on immunoSEQ multiplex PCR, and the TCRdb table lists in-frame clones only, not all of them. In the table there are over a million clones, roughly 96% of which are singletons. This receptor was identified in a man aged 30 to 45 in good health. The V and J genes are TRBV28 and TRBJ1-2; perhaps TRBD1 as D (5 bases). What was sequenced was naive CD4+ T cells sorted from blood. The subset denotes: CD45RA+ positively selected. In DNA, the CDR3 is TGTGCCAGCAGTTTGGGTGGAGGGACGGAGTATGGCTACACCTTC. Its translation is CASSLGGGTEYGYTF.